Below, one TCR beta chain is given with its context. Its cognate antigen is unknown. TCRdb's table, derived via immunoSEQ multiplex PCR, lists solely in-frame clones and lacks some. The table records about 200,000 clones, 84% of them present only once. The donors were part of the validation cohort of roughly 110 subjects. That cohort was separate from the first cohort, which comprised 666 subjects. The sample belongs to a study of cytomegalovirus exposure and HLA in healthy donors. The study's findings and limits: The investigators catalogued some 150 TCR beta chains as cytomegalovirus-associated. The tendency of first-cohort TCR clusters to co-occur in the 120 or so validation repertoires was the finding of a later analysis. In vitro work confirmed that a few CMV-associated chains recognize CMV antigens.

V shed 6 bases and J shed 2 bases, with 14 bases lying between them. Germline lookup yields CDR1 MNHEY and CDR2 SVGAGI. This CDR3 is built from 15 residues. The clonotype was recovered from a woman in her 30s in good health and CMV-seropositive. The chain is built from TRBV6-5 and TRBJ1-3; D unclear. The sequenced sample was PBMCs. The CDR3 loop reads CASRWRAFAGNTIYF. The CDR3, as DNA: TGTGCCAGCAGGTGGAGGGCTTTTGCTGGAAACACCATATATTTT.